The source of this TCR beta chain is a study of cytomegalovirus exposure and HLA in healthy donors. Looking at the study overall: The study placed around 80% of its roughly 430 genotyped donors in the Caucasian-associated ancestry cluster.

CDR1 and CDR2 (germline): PRHDT, FYEKMQ (reference sequence). Trimming took 6 bases from V and 5 from J, leaving 14 bases between them. There are 13 residues in the CDR3. The study, taken as a whole, reports: An analysis was carried out later, and it reportedly showed fewer N-insertions in an Asian-associated ancestry cluster than the roughly 670-donor mean. In a later analysis, TCR beta V- and J-gene trimming showed a link to a missense DCLRE1C variant.

With respect to this clone: Antigen specificity is unknown.

A multiplex PCR was run with 60 Vbeta primers and 13 Jbeta primers. As originally analysed: Per a later analysis, the number of unique TCR beta chains was roughly 80 million, of which roughly 11 million were shared. Repertoires were generated with immunoSEQ multiplex PCR, while TCRdb's copy carries only in-frame clones and drops some. The DNA gave D and trimming, while V, J and clone size come from that table. The table includes around 100,000 clones, approximately 66% detected once. The TCR was taken from a woman aged 45 to 65 in good health and CMV-seronegative. The V gene is TRBV13, the J gene TRBJ2-7; weak D call: TRBD2 (5 bases). The specimen was PBMCs. The CDR3 DNA reads as TGTGCCAGCAGATCCTCGGGGAGCGACGAGCAGTACTTC. This encodes CASRSSGSDEQYF.